These 9 T cell receptor beta chains share one sample of origin, sequenced in a study of T-cell memory formation after mild COVID-19. TCRdb reanalysed the 5' RACE reads using MiXCR and keeps one entry per CDR3 protein. The data contain 90,000 to 120,000 distinct CDR3 sequences, around 15% of them seen just once; the ten biggest clones take up under 45%. The sequenced material came from PBMCs or a T cell subset sorted from them (not recorded which). The origin of the receptors is a man aged 18 to 30 who had mild COVID-19 (a few samples of this study predate the infection). Cell type and time point are not known.

This clonotype was picked up a small number of times. The chain is built from TRBV4-1 and TRBJ1-1, with no clear D. The CDR3 has 13 residues. Per the germline V gene, CDR1 is MGHRA and CDR2 is YSYEKL. Trimming left V 4 bases short and J 4 bases short, with 10 bases between. DNA for the CDR3: TGCGCCAGCAGCCCTGCTATGATCACTGAAGCTTTCTTT. This encodes CASSPAMITEAFF.

The gene calls are TRBV20-1 and TRBJ1-6; 12 bases are a match to TRBD1. The J segment lost 10 bases and the V segment lost 1 base, leaving 2 bases of the junction unmatched. Germline V gene sequence: CDR1 DFQATT, CDR2 SNEGSKA (reference sequence). The CDR3 is made up of 14 amino acids. The DNA for the CDR3 is TGCAGTGCTAGAGGGGGACAGGGGGCCTCACCCCTCCACTTT. It codes for CSARGGQGASPLHF.

The chain's CDR3 is CASRIWSRDTDTQYF. The DNA for the CDR3 is TGTGCCAGCAGGATCTGGAGTCGGGACACAGATACGCAGTATTTT. The chain couples TRBV3-1 to TRBJ2-3; weak D call: TRBD2 (5 bases). V was shortened by 6 bases and J by 2 bases, with 15 bases between the two germline ends. Germline CDR1 and CDR2: LGHDT and YNNKEL (reference sequence). The CDR3 extends over 15 amino acids.

This clonotype was counted between two and nine times. The chain joins TRBV5-1 to TRBJ2-2, with 7 bases that match TRBD2. This CDR3 is 16 amino acids long. The germline V gene has CDR1 SGHRS and CDR2 YFSETQ. The V gene end was trimmed by 2 bases and the J gene end by 5 bases; junction bases not matched to a gene: 9. The CDR3 DNA is TGCGCCAGCAGCTTCCGCGCGGGGGTGTCGACCGGGGAGCTGTTTTTT. Encoded protein: CASSFRAGVSTGELFF.

This clonotype was observed at least ten times. The chain links TRBV4-3 to TRBJ2-3; 7 bases match TRBD2. This CDR3 is 16 amino acids long. The V gene's germline CDR1 is LGHNA and CDR2 YSLEER. Trimming took 2 bases from V and 2 from J; bases not matched to a gene: 7. The CDR3 loop reads CASSQIVAGFTDTQYF. The CDR3 coding sequence is TGCGCCAGCAGCCAAATCGTAGCGGGCTTCACAGATACGCAGTATTTT.

This clonotype came up a few times. V and J are TRBV27 and TRBJ2-7; TRBD2 might be the D (6 bases). This CDR3 contains 13 residues. Trimming took off 3 bases at V and 0 bases at J, with 6 bases between the two ends. In germline, CDR1 is MNHEY, CDR2 SMNVEV (reference sequence). The CDR3 region has the DNA TGTGCCAGCAGTTTGCGGGGCTCCTACGAGCAGTACTTC. Protein product: CASSLRGSYEQYF.

This clonotype was counted a few times. The rearrangement links TRBV15 to TRBJ2-3; a weak D match, TRBD2 (5 bases). The germline CDR1 and CDR2 sequences are LNHNV and YYDKDF (reference sequence). The CDR3 covers 13 residues. V shed 8 bases and J shed 9 bases, with 18 bases lying between them. In DNA form, the CDR3 reads TGTGCCACCGGGAGTTCCATCCCACGAACGCAGTATTTT. This translates into CATGSSIPRTQYF.

The chain recombines TRBV7-9 with TRBJ1-5, with D possibly TRBD1 on 6 matching bases. Trimming left V 5 bases short and J 6 bases short, with 11 bases between. The germline V gene has CDR1 SEHNR and CDR2 FQNEAQ (reference sequence). CDR3 length: 13 residues. The CDR3 region has the DNA TGTGCCAGCAGCGAAGGGGGTCGTCAGCCCCAGCATTTT. It codes for CASSEGGRQPQHF.

This clonotype was counted a few times. The chain is built from TRBV7-9 and TRBJ2-7; the D gene is possibly TRBD1 (6 bases). The CDR3 length is 12 residues. V shed 5 bases and J shed 3 bases, with 8 bases lying between them. Germline V gives CDR1 SEHNR, CDR2 FQNEAQ (reference sequence). CDR3 nucleotides: TGTGCCAGCAGCACCAGGGGCTACGAGCAGTACGTC. It codes for CASSTRGYEQYV.